This entry concerns a single T cell receptor (beta chain). Antigen specificity is unknown. The investigators amplified TCR beta CDR3 regions from RNA transcripts. When the TCR CDR3 underwent first-round RT-PCR, the HTBI primer set was used. Each CDR3 protein is one row after TCRdb ran MiXCR on the multiplex PCR reads. The sample holds more than 300,000 distinct CDR3 sequences, approximately 13% seen once. V lost 6 bases to trimming and J lost 5 bases, with 20 bases between them. In germline, CDR1 is MDHEN, CDR2 SYDVKM. This CDR3 is 15 amino acids long. The data were obtained in a study of T cells in Graves' hyperthyroidism and ophthalmopathy. As for the study in general: The authors collected peripheral blood at initial diagnosis, before any treatment.

The study, taken as a whole, reports: The majority of expanded thyroid clonotypes above 0.001 also appeared in blood.

The genes are TRBV28 and TRBJ2-7, with a weak D call TRBD2 (6 bases). The source material was blood. The receptor was derived from a woman aged 18-35 years with Graves' hyperthyroidism. The CDR3 loop is CASRDPEAGNHEQYF. The DNA of the CDR3 is TGTGCCAGCAGGGATCCCGAGGCGGGGAACCACGAGCAGTACTTC.